Below, 21 T cell receptor beta chains from the same sample are listed, as sequenced in a study of patients and donors after allogeneic stem cell transplantation. Using its own MiXCR run on the RT-PCR reads, TCRdb lists one record per CDR3 protein. Of 400,000 to 450,000 distinct CDR3 sequences in the sample, more than 15% are singletons; the top ten hold less than 8%. Sequences were obtained from blood, either unsorted or a sorted T cell fraction (not recorded which). The receptors were gathered from a human donor who was either an allogeneic HSCT recipient or a stem cell or donor lymphocyte infusion donor (not recorded which). It is not recorded whose cells these are; they may come from a transplant donor.

This clonotype was recorded a few times. The J gene is TRBJ2-2, the V gene TRBV6-5, with 8 bases lining up with TRBD1. Per the germline V gene, CDR1 is MNHEY and CDR2 is SVGAGI. This CDR3 is built from 18 residues. V dropped 4 bases and J dropped 3; count of bases not matched to a gene: 13. CDR3 protein: CASSFSLPGQVYTGELFF. CDR3 DNA: TGTGCCAGCAGTTTCTCACTGCCGGGACAGGTTTACACCGGGGAGCTGTTTTTT.

The rearrangement links TRBV4-1 to TRBJ1-1; 9 bases map to TRBD1. Germline V gene sequence: CDR1 MGHRA, CDR2 YSYEKL. This CDR3 has 17 residues. Unmatched junction bases numbered 16, after V lost 6 bases and J lost 5 bases. For the CDR3, the DNA is TGCGCCAGCAGGCATTCCCCGGTGACAGGGGGGTGGACTGAAGCTTTCTTT. It yields the protein CASRHSPVTGGWTEAFF.

This clonotype has at least ten counts. This sequence joins TRBV3-1 and TRBJ2-1, with D perhaps TRBD1 (6 bases). The length of the CDR3 is 13 residues. Germline-derived CDR1 and CDR2 are LGHDT and YNNKEL (reference sequence). The ends were cut back, 4 bases at V and 6 bases at J, with 10 bases in the middle. CDR3 DNA: TGTGCCAGCAGCCCGGACAGAACCAATGAGCAGTTCTTC. It translates to CASSPDRTNEQFF.

This clonotype was recorded at least ten times. The J gene is TRBJ1-5, the V gene TRBV12-3 or TRBV12-4, with no clear D. The CDR3 contains 14 residues. Trimming shortened V by 3 bases and J by 6 bases, and 12 bases separated the two germline ends. As DNA, the CDR3 is TGTGCCAGCAGTTTTAGGAGAGGGTCTCAGCCCCAGCATTTT. This encodes CASSFRRGSQPQHF.

This clonotype was detected only a few times. The chain recombines TRBV12-3 or TRBV12-4 with TRBJ2-3; no clear D gene. V was clipped by 2 bases and J by 0 bases, with 15 bases between them. The CDR3 is 17 residues long. The CDR3 sequence: CASSLTILSSSTDTQYF. The CDR3 DNA reads as TGTGCCAGCAGTTTAACTATTTTGTCATCTAGCACAGATACGCAGTATTTT.

The chain employs TRBV2 and TRBJ2-3; D is uncertain. CDR1 and CDR2 (germline): SNHLY, FYNNEI. This CDR3 comprises 17 residues. Trimming took off 3 bases at V and 0 bases at J, with 16 bases between the two ends. CDR3 region: CASSDGRPTKSTDTQYF. The CDR3 coding sequence is TGTGCCAGCAGTGACGGCAGACCAACAAAAAGCACAGATACGCAGTATTTT.

This clonotype has at least ten counts. The chain has TRBV4-3 and TRBJ1-6, with a tentative D call TRBD1 (6 bases). This CDR3 is built from 16 residues. Germline CDR1 and CDR2: LGHNA and YSLEER. V was pared by 2 bases and J by 3 bases, with 11 bases between. The CDR3 is CASSQLQGYYNSPLHF. The CDR3 nucleotides are TGCGCCAGCAGCCAACTTCAGGGGTACTATAATTCACCCCTCCACTTT.

This clonotype came up a few times. This rearrangement joins TRBV12-3 or TRBV12-4 to TRBJ1-3, with D unclear. V lost 2 bases, J lost 2 bases, and 7 bases lay in between. The CDR3 covers 14 residues. CDR3 in DNA: TGTGCCAGCAGTTTAAGGGAAACTGGAAACACCATATATTTT. Its translation is CASSLRETGNTIYF.

Ten or more counts support this clonotype. The chain combines TRBV12-3 or TRBV12-4 with TRBJ2-2, with 9 nucleotides matching TRBD1. The CDR3 consists of 16 residues. J lost 3 bases, V lost 6 bases, and 8 bases had no gene match. DNA of the CDR3: TGTGCCAGCAGCCGGGGACAGGGCTCCGACACCGGGGAGCTGTTTTTT. It translates to CASSRGQGSDTGELFF.

This clonotype was detected a few times. V usage is TRBV28 and J usage is TRBJ1-5, with D possibly matching TRBD1 (5 bases). CDR1 and CDR2 from the germline V gene are MDHEN and SYDVKM. V was trimmed by 3 bases and J by 3 bases, leaving 15 bases between them. This CDR3 is 16 amino acids long. The CDR3 region is CASSFRRGTVNQPQHF. CDR3 nucleotide sequence: TGTGCCAGCAGTTTTCGGCGAGGGACGGTCAATCAGCCCCAGCATTTT.

This clonotype showed up just a few times. This chain uses TRBV2 with TRBJ2-5; maybe TRBD2 (6 bases). Per the germline V gene, CDR1 is SNHLY and CDR2 is FYNNEI. Trimming took off 7 bases at V and 0 bases at J, with 15 bases between the two ends. The CDR3 contains 15 residues. Here the CDR3 DNA reads TGTGCCAGCACCAAGGAGGGCACAAACCAAGAGACCCAGTACTTC. It codes for CASTKEGTNQETQYF. Looking up the rest from reference TRBV2 and TRBJ2-5 gives the full variable domain: EPEVTQTPSHQVTQMGQEVILRCVPISNHLYFYWYRQILGQKVEFLVSFYNNEISEKSEIFDDQFSVERPDGSNFTLKIRSTKLEDSAMYFCASTKEGTNQETQYFGPGTRLLVL.

This clonotype was counted only a few times. This chain links TRBV9 with TRBJ2-7; 9 bases line up with TRBD1. Germline values: CDR1 SGDLS, CDR2 YYNGEE. The junction had 7 bases not matched to a gene; V was cut back by 3 bases and J by 6 bases. The CDR3 is 14 residues long. The CDR3 bases are TGTGCCAGCAGCGCGCGGGGACAGGGTTCCGAGCAGTACTTC. Its translation is CASSARGQGSEQYF.

V usage is TRBV6-5 and J usage is TRBJ1-2; no reliable D call. V was pared by 2 bases and J by 1 base, with 5 bases between. The CDR3 is made up of 13 amino acids. The germline V gene has CDR1 MNHEY and CDR2 SVGAGI. This CDR3 reads CASSYNSNYGYTF. The CDR3 DNA sequence: TGTGCCAGCAGTTACAATAGTAACTATGGCTACACCTTC.

This clonotype was seen a handful of times. The chain has TRBV7-9 and TRBJ1-1, with D unresolved. V shed 1 base and J shed 10 bases, with 13 bases lying between them. This CDR3 is 13 amino acids long. Germline CDR1 and CDR2: SEHNR and FQNEAQ (reference sequence). CDR3 nucleotide sequence: TGTGCCAGCAGCTTAGATCAGGCCGGGCTAGCTTTCTTT. The encoded protein is CASSLDQAGLAFF.

This clonotype has just a few counts. V and J are TRBV5-1 and TRBJ2-3, with 8 nucleotides matching TRBD1. Germline CDR1 is SGHRS and CDR2 is YFSETQ. Germline trimming cut 0 bases from V and 2 bases from J; bases unmatched to any gene: 8. CDR3 size: 17 residues. The CDR3 nucleotides are TGCGCCAGCAGCTTGGTTCGACGGACAGGGTTCACAGATACGCAGTATTTT. Its protein is CASSLVRRTGFTDTQYF.

This clonotype was counted between two and nine times. J is TRBJ2-7 and V is TRBV9; 10 nucleotides agree with TRBD2. The CDR3 has 13 residues. Per the germline V gene, CDR1 is SGDLS and CDR2 is YYNGEE. Unmatched junction bases numbered 3, after V lost 2 bases and J lost 7 bases. The CDR3, as DNA: TGTGCCAGCAGCGTTACTAGCGGGGTGGAGCAGTACTTC. It translates to CASSVTSGVEQYF.

The chain is built from TRBV6-1 and TRBJ2-1; 8 nucleotides match TRBD2. This CDR3 contains 15 residues. Germline CDR1 MNHNS, CDR2 SASEGT. J gave up 7 bases and V 2 bases, and 7 bases lay outside the gene matches. The CDR3 loop reads CASSERGGLGNEQFF. CDR3 coding DNA: TGTGCCAGCAGTGAACGGGGGGGGTTGGGGAATGAGCAGTTCTTC.

This sequence joins TRBV12-3 or TRBV12-4 and TRBJ1-5; 8 bases map to TRBD1. The CDR3 extends over 15 amino acids. The V segment lost 2 bases and the J segment 6 bases; nucleotides outside the gene matches: 6. CDR3 in DNA: TGTGCCAGCAGTTTAAGGACAGGGCAAGGTCAGCCCCAGCATTTT. As protein: CASSLRTGQGQPQHF.

The chain employs TRBV4-2 and TRBJ2-7; D gene ambiguous. The V end was cut by 0 bases, the J end by 4 bases, with 7 bases between. CDR1 is LGHNA, CDR2 YNFKEQ, per germline. This CDR3 spans 13 amino acids. The DNA for the CDR3 is TGTGCCAGCAGCCAAGATTTGCCTTACGAGCAGTACTTC. As protein: CASSQDLPYEQYF.

The sample holds a few counts of this clonotype. The rearrangement joins TRBV20-1 to TRBJ2-1; no clear D gene. The V end lost 0 bases, the J end lost 0 bases, and 18 bases lay between the germline ends. The CDR3 consists of 18 residues. Germline V CDR1 and CDR2: DFQATT, SNEGSKA (reference sequence). The CDR3: CSARDPRSDLSSYNEQFF. In nucleotides, the CDR3 is TGCAGTGCTAGAGATCCTAGGTCGGATCTTAGCTCCTACAATGAGCAGTTCTTC.

The chain joins TRBV27 to TRBJ1-1; D remains ambiguous. Trimming shortened V by 1 base and J by 1 base, and 13 bases separated the two germline ends. The germline V gene has CDR1 MNHEY and CDR2 SMNVEV (reference sequence). CDR3 length: 16 residues. The CDR3 reads CASSLWSLTKNTEAFF. In DNA, the CDR3 is TGTGCCAGCAGTTTATGGAGCTTGACCAAGAACACTGAAGCTTTCTTT.